Listed here are 22 T cell receptor beta chains from one sample, sequenced in a study of post-analysis software for immune sequencing data. Study-wide results and limits: TRBV segments more frequent in patients than in controls numbered five and included TRBV5-6, TRBV5-1 and TRBV20-1.

These TCRs' antigens remain unknown. Included in the TCR beta cDNA libraries were unique molecular identifiers. TCRdb independently ran MiXCR on the PCR reads; one entry per CDR3 protein. The sample carries under 200,000 distinct CDR3 sequences, roughly 28% recorded once. The sequenced sample consisted of blood. These receptors were collected from a girl aged 2-17 years with multiple sclerosis.

The CDR3 protein is CASSLDGTAINLQHF. In DNA form, the CDR3 reads TGTGCCAGCAGCTTAGACGGGACAGCCATTAATCTCCAGCATTTT. This sequence joins TRBV11-2 and TRBJ1-5, with 7 nucleotides matching TRBD1. Germline trimming cut 0 bases from V and 12 bases from J; bases unmatched to any gene: 11. Germline CDR1 SGHAT, CDR2 FQNNGV. The CDR3 spans 15 residues. The whole variable domain, remainder taken from reference TRBV11-2 and TRBJ1-5, is EAGVAQSPRYKIIEKRQSVAFWCNPISGHATLYWYQQILGQGPKLLIQFQNNGVVDDSQLPKDRFSAERLKGVDSTLKIQPAKLEDSAVYLCASSLDGTAINLQHFGDGTRLSIL.

For the CDR3, the DNA is TGTGCCAGTAGCCGGGACAGGGGTTGGAATGAGCAGTTCTTC. Translating gives CASSRDRGWNEQFF. J is TRBJ2-1 and V is TRBV19; 10 nucleotides line up with TRBD1. Germline V lookup: CDR1 LNHDA, CDR2 SQIVND (reference sequence). CDR3 length equals 14 residues. V was clipped by 6 bases and J by 7 bases; unmatched bases: 6.

Ten or more counts support this clonotype. This chain connects TRBV7-9 to TRBJ2-7; D is perhaps TRBD2 (7 bases). Per the germline V gene, CDR1 is SEHNR and CDR2 is FQNEAQ (reference sequence). This CDR3 is built from 15 residues. Trimming took off 3 bases at V and 5 bases at J, with 17 bases between the two ends. In DNA, the CDR3 is TGTGCCAGCAGCTTGGGCCTAGGGGGGGCCAACGAGCAGTACTTC. This encodes CASSLGLGGANEQYF. Looking up the rest from reference TRBV7-9 and TRBJ2-7 gives the full variable domain: DTGVSQNPRHKITKRGQNVTFRCDPISEHNRLYWYRQTLGQGPEFLTYFQNEAQLEKSRLLSDRFSAERPKGSFSTLEIQRTEQGDSAMYLCASSLGLGGANEQYFGPGTRLTVT.

The CDR3 DNA sequence: TGCAGTGCTAGAGGTACAACGGAATACCTTTTCAATGAGCAGTTCTTC. As protein: CSARGTTEYLFNEQFF. The rearrangement uses TRBV20-1 and TRBJ2-1, with D unresolved. Trimming stripped 1 base from V and 6 bases from J, with 19 bases between. The CDR3 has 16 residues. Germline V gene sequence: CDR1 DFQATT, CDR2 SNEGSKA (reference sequence).

This clonotype showed up just a few times. CDR3 nucleotide sequence: TGTGCCAGCAGCCCCCACAGGGAGGAGACCCAGTACTTC. Translated: CASSPHREETQYF. The chain carries TRBV11-2 and TRBJ2-5, with D tentatively TRBD1 (6 bases). CDR1 and CDR2 from the germline V gene are SGHAT and FQNNGV. With 5 bases removed from V and 5 bases from J, the gap between germline ends came to 12 bases. The CDR3 runs to 13 residues. Drawing the rest from reference TRBV11-2 and TRBJ2-5, the complete variable domain is EAGVAQSPRYKIIEKRQSVAFWCNPISGHATLYWYQQILGQGPKLLIQFQNNGVVDDSQLPKDRFSAERLKGVDSTLKIQPAKLEDSAVYLCASSPHREETQYFGPGTRLLVL.

This chain links TRBV14 with TRBJ2-7, with D possibly being TRBD2 (5 bases). The CDR3 is 14 amino acids. Looked up from germline, CDR1 is SGHDN and CDR2 is FVKESK. Deletions cut 4 bases from V and 7 bases from J, with 17 bases between. Written as DNA, the CDR3 is TGTGCCAGCAGCCCCTTAGCGAACTACAATGAGCAGTACTTC. Its protein is CASSPLANYNEQYF. The full variable domain, rest sourced from reference TRBV14 and TRBJ2-7, is EAGVTQFPSHSVIEKGQTVTLRCDPISGHDNLYWYRRVMGKEIKFLLHFVKESKQDESGMPNNRFLAERTGGTYSTLKVQPAELEDSGVYFCASSPLANYNEQYFGPGTRLTVT.

The chain links TRBV28 to TRBJ1-5; TRBD1 agrees at 8 bases. Per the germline V gene, CDR1 is MDHEN and CDR2 is SYDVKM. Trimming cost V 1 base and J 8 bases; bases outside gene matches: 7. This CDR3 spans 15 amino acids. The CDR3 bases are TGTGCCAGCAGTTTATACCCAGGGGGCGAAGAGCCCCAGCATTTT. Amino acids: CASSLYPGGEEPQHF. Full variable domain (outside the CDR3, taken from reference TRBV28 and TRBJ1-5): DVKVTQSSRYLVKRTGEKVFLECVQDMDHENMFWYRQDPGLGLRLIYFSYDVKMKEKGDIPEGYSVSREKKERFSLILESASTNQTSMYLCASSLYPGGEEPQHFGDGTRLSIL.

This clonotype was counted ten times or more. The chain couples TRBV10-3 to TRBJ2-3, with D perhaps matching TRBD2 (5 bases). CDR1 ENHRY and CDR2 SYGVKD come from the germline V gene. This CDR3 is built from 12 residues. With 0 bases removed from V and 9 bases from J, the gap between germline ends came to 7 bases. The CDR3 sequence is CAISESEGTQYF. CDR3 in DNA: TGTGCCATCAGTGAGTCCGAGGGAACGCAGTATTTT.

This clonotype was found many times. This rearrangement joins TRBV5-1 to TRBJ2-5, with D perhaps TRBD1 (5 bases). Trimming cost V 0 bases and J 2 bases, with 11 bases left between them. Germline V gene lookup returns CDR1 SGHRS and CDR2 YFSETQ. This CDR3 region has 15 residues. The CDR3 loop reads CASSLDSNRQETQYF. CDR3 sequence (DNA): TGCGCCAGCAGCTTGGATTCGAACAGGCAAGAGACCCAGTACTTC.

This clonotype has a handful of counts. V gene TRBV7-2 combines with J gene TRBJ1-1, with 8 bases identical to TRBD1. The CDR3 loop spans 13 amino acids. Trimming at V came to 2 bases and at J to 4 bases, leaving 0 bases not matched to a gene. Germline V gene sequence: CDR1 SGHTA, CDR2 FQGNSA. CDR3 region: CASSLQGATEAFF. CDR3 nucleotide sequence: TGTGCCAGCAGCTTACAGGGGGCCACTGAAGCTTTCTTT.

The V gene is TRBV13, the J gene TRBJ2-1, with D perhaps matching TRBD2 (6 bases). The end of the DNA fits TRBJ2-7 better, so the J call may be wrong. The CDR3 spans 16 residues. Germline CDR1 reads PRHDT; CDR2 reads FYEKMQ (reference sequence). In DNA, the CDR3 is TGTGCCAGCAGCTCCCGGGGGTCTAGGTCCTACAATGAGCAGTACTTC. Its protein is CASSSRGSRSYNEQYF.

The gene calls are TRBV27 and TRBJ1-1; 9 nucleotides align to TRBD1. The CDR3 is made up of 15 amino acids. CDR1 and CDR2 (germline): MNHEY, SMNVEV (reference sequence). Losses at the gene ends were 8 bases for V and 0 bases for J; bases not matched to a gene: 7. CDR3 in amino acids: CASLDRGGLNTEAFF. The DNA for the CDR3 is TGTGCCAGCCTGGACAGGGGAGGGTTGAACACTGAAGCTTTCTTT.

In its sample, this clonotype was seen once. This chain links TRBV6-6 with TRBJ2-7; possible D gene TRBD2, 6 bases. Gene TRBJ2-5 matches the end of the DNA better, so the J call may be wrong. Germline CDR1 MNHNY, CDR2 SVGAGI (reference sequence). This CDR3 comprises 12 residues. CDR3 loop: CAGGAGPETQYF. CDR3 bases: TGTGCCGGCGGCGCGGGACCGGAGACCCAGTACTTC.

This clonotype is a singleton in its sample. The CDR3 nucleotides read TGTGCCAGCAGTTACTGGAGCCCGTCAACCGATGAGCAGTTCTTC. Protein: CASSYWSPSTDEQFF. The chain employs TRBV6-5 and TRBJ2-1; no reliable D call. V shed 1 base and J shed 8 bases, with 15 bases lying between them. Germline V lookup: CDR1 MNHEY, CDR2 SVGAGI. This CDR3 has 15 amino acids.

In this sample, this clonotype turned up many times. The rearrangement links TRBV6-5 to TRBJ2-4; no clear D gene. CDR3 length: 13 amino acids. The germline CDR1 and CDR2 sequences are MNHEY and SVGAGI. V was clipped by 5 bases and J by 3 bases, with 8 bases between them. The CDR3 loop reads CASSSAFKNIQYF. CDR3 coding DNA: TGTGCCAGCAGTAGCGCATTCAAAAACATTCAGTACTTC.

Notes on this clonotype: A single base separates this from a much larger clone, so it may be a read error. CDR3 loop: CASSPNKGDPQEAQYF. DNA for the CDR3: TGTGCCAGCAGTCCCAACAAGGGAGACCCCCAAGAGGCCCAGTACTTC. V and J are TRBV12-3 or TRBV12-4 and TRBJ2-5, with D possibly being TRBD2 (5 bases). The CDR3 spans 16 residues.

As for this clonotype: This sequence may be a read error, since a much larger clone differs from it by one base. The genes are TRBV29-1 and TRBJ2-1; D might be TRBD2 (6 bases). The germline CDR1 and CDR2 sequences are SQVTM and ANQGSEA. The CDR3 is 15 amino acids. CDR3: CSVEWFGGPYNKQFF. The DNA for the CDR3 is TGCAGCGTTGAATGGTTCGGGGGACCCTACAATAAGCAGTTCTTC.

This clonotype was counted ten times or more. The chain joins TRBV20-1 to TRBJ1-5, with no clear D. The CDR3 covers 13 residues. Trimming took 3 bases from V and 2 from J, leaving 8 bases between them. From germline, CDR1 is DFQATT and CDR2 SNEGSKA (reference sequence). The CDR3, as DNA: TGCAGTGCTAGGGGTTCGGGCAATCAGCCCCAGCATTTT. Its protein is CSARGSGNQPQHF.

This clonotype was seen only a few times. This sequence joins TRBV6-5 and TRBJ1-1, with D maybe TRBD1 (6 bases). Germline CDR1 MNHEY, CDR2 SVGAGI. V lost 5 bases to trimming and J lost 5 bases, with 18 bases between them. The CDR3 runs 15 residues. CDR3 in DNA: TGTGCCAGCAGTCCTAGGGGGAAGGGAACGACTGAAGCTTTCTTT. Its translation is CASSPRGKGTTEAFF.

This chain connects TRBV11-2 to TRBJ2-1; D gene uncertain. The CDR3 consists of 17 residues. The V gene lost 1 base and the J gene lost 0 bases, with 13 bases spanning the gap. Germline V lookup: CDR1 SGHAT, CDR2 FQNNGV. CDR3 region: CASSLGFQLDSYNEQFF. CDR3 nucleotide sequence: TGTGCCAGCAGCTTAGGGTTTCAGTTGGACTCCTACAATGAGCAGTTCTTC.

About this clonotype itself: A much bigger clone sits one base away, suggesting this may be a read error. The chain uses TRBV20-1 and TRBJ1-2, with D unclear. Deletions cut 3 bases from V and 5 bases from J, with 19 bases between. This CDR3 spans 15 amino acids. The germline V gene has CDR1 DFQATT and CDR2 SNEGSKA (reference sequence). In DNA form, the CDR3 reads TGCAGTGCTAGTTGGGCGGCGGCCTCCTGTTATGGCTACACCTTC. It yields the protein CSASWAAASCYGYTF.

Only a few counts were recorded for this clonotype. A read error may be the cause here, since a much bigger clone is one base away. The chain links TRBV20-1 to TRBJ2-7; no clear D gene. The CDR3 has 13 amino acids. CDR1 is DFQATT and CDR2 is SNEGSKA in the germline V gene (reference sequence). V was trimmed by 5 bases and J by 0 bases, leaving 11 bases between them. The CDR3 loop is CSAHYSNSYEQYF. The CDR3 nucleotides read TGCAGTGCTCACTACAGTAACTCCTACGAGCAGTACTTC.